This T cell receptor beta chain was observed in a study of blood T cell repertoires in COVID-19. About the study: The United States, Italy and Spain supplied acute and convalescent COVID-19 samples.

Trimming took 4 bases from V and 4 from J; bases not matched to a gene: 12. Germline V gene data show CDR1 as KGHDR and CDR2 as SFDVKD. The CDR3 runs to 17 residues. As processed by the authors: Reference gene primer amplification in the assay estimated nucleated cell counts. Produced via immunoSEQ multiplex PCR; TCRdb's table is partial and in-frame only. Clone size and the V and J calls come from that table; the DNA yielded D and trimming. This sample has a few hundred thousand clones, with 85% found just once. The material sequenced was peripheral blood. This receptor was identified in a young woman with acute or convalescent COVID-19. This chain connects TRBV24-1 to TRBJ2-1; 7 bases align to TRBD1. The CDR3 protein is CATSDPSAGGWYNEQFF. DNA of the CDR3: TGTGCCACCAGTGACCCGTCCGCAGGGGGTTGGTACAATGAGCAGTTCTTC.